The clone carrying this T cell receptor (beta chain) was seen just once. Original analysis: Amplification from reference gene primers served as the basis for estimated nucleated cell counts. Produced via immunoSEQ multiplex PCR; TCRdb's table is partial and in-frame only. The V and J calls and the clone size are those of that table, but D and trimming were determined from the DNA. The data show 200,000 to 250,000 clones, approximately 77% seen once. These data belong to a study of blood T cell repertoires in COVID-19. Whole-study context: Donors in the United States, Italy and Spain gave samples during acute or convalescent COVID-19. Sources were T cells, B-cell-depleted T cells, or PBMCs; the material itself was cDNA or gDNA.

The germline V and J ends were trimmed by 4 bases and 8 bases, with 18 bases remaining between them. The CDR3 has 15 amino acids. In germline, CDR1 is SGDLS, CDR2 YYNGEE. The sample consisted of peripheral blood. The receptor comes from a woman older than 75 with acute or convalescent COVID-19. The chain links TRBV9 to TRBJ1-4; D might be TRBD1 (5 bases). CDR3 in DNA: TGTGCCAGCAGCCAAGGACACACCAGTAGGGAAAAACTGTTTTTT. It specifies CASSQGHTSREKLFF.